The source of this TCR beta chain is a study of blood T cells in healthy people across ages. A J-beta primer mix and a sample-barcoded 5' primer were used in a second PCR of roughly 6 to 11 cycles. TCRdb used MiXCR to reprocess the 5' RACE reads, holding one entry per CDR3 protein. The sample yields about 1,800,000 distinct CDR3 sequences, about 30% seen once. Trimming stripped 6 bases from V and 2 bases from J, with 16 bases between. Germline loops: CDR1 SQVTM, CDR2 ANQGSEA. CDR3 size: 14 residues. The specimen was blood. This rearrangement joins TRBV29-1 to TRBJ1-1; no firm D call. The receptor's source is a woman aged 25-40 years in good health. The CDR3 DNA follows: TGCAGCGTAACCCGTGGTACGGCTAACACTGAAGCTTTCTTT. This translates into CSVTRGTANTEAFF. Full variable domain (outside the CDR3, taken from reference TRBV29-1 and TRBJ1-1): SAVISQKPSRDICQRGTSLTIQCQVDSQVTMMFWYRQQPGQSLTLIATANQGSEATYESGFVIDKFPISRPNLTFSTLTVSNMSPEDSSIYLCSVTRGTANTEAFFGQGTRLTVV.